The next 14 T cell receptor beta chains were all read from a single sample in a study of beta chain features in type 1 diabetes. Whole-study results and caveats: In all four CD4+ subsets, TCRB CDR3 length was significantly, moderately reduced in type 1 diabetes.

Their recognized antigens are unknown. As every portion of the isolated RNA was reverse transcribed, the sequencing read expressed TCRB transcripts. Assay: immunoSEQ multiplex PCR; the TCRdb copy retains only in-frame clones and omits some. This sample yields more than 550,000 clones, of which 11% to 15% are seen a single time; around 0.04% belongs to the top ten. The sequenced sample was naive CD4+ T cells from blood. These TCRs come from a man between 18 and 29 years old with type 1 diabetes.

V is TRBV5-1 and J is TRBJ2-5; maybe TRBD2 (7 bases). The CDR3 contains 15 residues. Germline values: CDR1 SGHRS, CDR2 YFSETQ. The V and J ends lost 4 bases and 4 bases respectively, with 17 bases between them. CDR3 in amino acids: CASSLSAGARETQYF. In DNA form, the CDR3 reads TGCGCCAGCAGCCTTTCTGCGGGGGCCAGAGAGACCCAGTACTTC.

This clone was observed a handful of times. The rearrangement links TRBV27 to TRBJ2-2; the D gene is possibly TRBD2 (5 bases). The CDR3 length is 14 residues. Germline CDR1 is MNHEY and CDR2 is SMNVEV (reference sequence). V was clipped by 5 bases and J by 1 base, with 8 bases between them. The CDR3 is CASSADWNTGELFF. The CDR3 coding sequence is TGTGCCAGCAGTGCGGACTGGAACACCGGGGAGCTGTTTTTT.

This clone has just a few counts. The gene calls are TRBV29-1 and TRBJ2-2, with D possibly TRBD1 on 6 matching bases. In germline, CDR1 is SQVTM, CDR2 ANQGSEA. The CDR3 sequence is 14 residues long. V was clipped by 3 bases and J by 7 bases, with 15 bases between them. The CDR3 reads CSVENRELGGELFF. The CDR3 bases are TGCAGCGTTGAGAACAGGGAGTTGGGCGGGGAGCTGTTTTTT.

This clone was counted between two and nine times. The CDR3 DNA reads TGCAGCGCAAGGGGAAGCACAGATACGCAGTATTTT. Protein product: CSARGSTDTQYF. The V call is TRBV29-1, the J call TRBJ2-3; TRBD1 might be the D (5 bases). This CDR3 has 12 residues. Germline V gene lookup returns CDR1 SQVTM and CDR2 ANQGSEA. Between the trimmed V and J ends, which lost 7 bases and 0 bases, there was a span of 8 bases.

The V call is TRBV15, the J call TRBJ2-3; 9 bases are a match to TRBD2. Trimming removed 3 bases from V and 4 bases from J; junction bases left unmatched: 2. The germline CDR1 and CDR2 sequences are LNHNV and YYDKDF (reference sequence). This CDR3 contains 14 residues. CDR3: CATSRRGGPDTQYF. The CDR3 region has the DNA TGTGCCACCAGCAGGCGGGGGGGCCCAGATACGCAGTATTTT.

This clone was counted between two and nine times. The J gene is TRBJ2-1, the V gene TRBV7-9; D not certain. CDR1 and CDR2 (germline): SEHNR, FQNEAQ (reference sequence). Trimming took 8 bases from V and 0 from J, leaving 11 bases between them. CDR3 length equals 14 residues. CDR3 residues: CASPAYNSYNEQFF. The CDR3 DNA sequence: TGTGCCAGCCCAGCTTATAACTCCTACAATGAGCAGTTCTTC. The full variable domain, in which reference TRBV7-9 and TRBJ2-1 provide the parts outside the CDR3, is DTGVSQNPRHKITKRGQNVTFRCDPISEHNRLYWYRQTLGQGPEFLTYFQNEAQLEKSRLLSDRFSAERPKGSFSTLEIQRTEQGDSAMYLCASPAYNSYNEQFFGPGTRLTVL.

J is TRBJ2-2 and V is TRBV4-2; 13 bases align to TRBD2. The CDR3 covers 16 residues. Losses at the gene ends were 3 bases for V and 6 bases for J; bases not matched to a gene: 4. Germline CDR1 is LGHNA and CDR2 is YNFKEQ. The CDR3 DNA is TGTGCCAGCAGCCATTTACTAGCGGGAGGGTCCGGGGAGCTGTTTTTT. Protein: CASSHLLAGGSGELFF.

The chain uses TRBV6-5 and TRBJ1-5; D is possibly TRBD1 (6 bases). The V gene lost 6 bases and the J gene lost 11 bases, with 23 bases spanning the gap. The CDR3 contains 15 residues. Per germline, CDR1 MNHEY and CDR2 SVGAGI. CDR3 DNA: TGTGCCAGCAGCCTGGACAGAGGGGAACCTAAGTCCCAGCATTTT. This encodes CASSLDRGEPKSQHF.

This clone has only a few counts. The chain has TRBV30 and TRBJ2-7, with D perhaps being TRBD1 or TRBD2 (5 bases each). The CDR3 length is 14 residues. Trimming pared 4 bases from V and 2 bases from J, leaving 15 bases between. CDR1 GTSNPN and CDR2 SVGIG come from the germline V gene (reference sequence). For the CDR3, the DNA is TGTGCCTGGACTCAGGGACCGATCGCCTACGAGCAGTACTTC. Protein product: CAWTQGPIAYEQYF.

On this clone: Different DNA sequences within this sample yield the same CDR3. The rearrangement joins TRBV14 to TRBJ2-5; D may correspond to TRBD1 or TRBD2 (6 bases each). CDR1 SGHDN and CDR2 FVKESK come from the germline V gene. CDR3 length: 14 residues. V dropped 3 bases and J dropped 11 bases, with 19 bases sitting between them. CDR3 region: CASSQGGGPGAQYF. CDR3 in DNA: TGTGCCAGCAGCCAGGGAGGAGGACCGGGGGCTCAGTACTTC.

This clone was counted a few times. Within the sample, other DNA sequences also encode this same CDR3. V is TRBV7-2 and J is TRBJ2-3; weak D call: TRBD2 (5 bases). Between the trimmed V and J ends, which lost 0 bases and 6 bases, there was a span of 7 bases. The CDR3 contains 13 residues. Germline CDR1 is SGHTA and CDR2 is FQGNSA. The CDR3, as DNA: TGTGCCAGCAGCTTAGCGGAGCGGGATACGCAGTATTTT. It yields the protein CASSLAERDTQYF. Looking up the rest from reference TRBV7-2 and TRBJ2-3 gives the full variable domain: GAGVSQSPSNKVTEKGKDVELRCDPISGHTALYWYRQSLGQGLEFLIYFQGNSAPDKSGLPSDRFSAERTGGSVSTLTIQRTQQEDSAVYLCASSLAERDTQYFGPGTRLTVL.

The V gene is TRBV7-2, the J gene TRBJ2-7; D gene unclear. The V gene's germline CDR1 is SGHTA and CDR2 FQGNSA. The CDR3 covers 9 residues. The germline V and J ends were trimmed by 8 bases and 4 bases, with 3 bases remaining between them. CDR3 region: CASEYEQYF. CDR3 DNA: TGTGCCAGCGAATACGAGCAGTACTTC.

The gene calls are TRBV10-3 and TRBJ2-5; D not certain. V lost 2 bases to trimming and J lost 0 bases, with 7 bases between them. Germline V gene lookup returns CDR1 ENHRY and CDR2 SYGVKD. The CDR3 length is 14 residues. The CDR3 is CAISEERYQETQYF. CDR3 nucleotide sequence: TGTGCCATCAGTGAGGAACGGTACCAAGAGACCCAGTACTTC.

This clone was recorded a few times. The chain is built from TRBV13 and TRBJ1-3, with D unclear. Germline CDR1 PRHDT, CDR2 FYEKMQ (reference sequence). The V end lost 5 bases, the J end lost 0 bases, and 11 bases lay between the germline ends. The CDR3 sequence is 15 residues long. CDR3 bases: TGTGCCAGCAGCGGGAGCCCCTACTCTGGAAACACCATATATTTT. The encoded protein is CASSGSPYSGNTIYF.